This T cell receptor (beta chain) is drawn from a study of radiotherapy plus CTLA-4 blockade in lung cancer. Study details: Objective responses were recorded in 15% to 20% of patients, with disease control recorded in less than 40%.

Clones were read by immunoSEQ multiplex PCR, and TCRdb kept only the in-frame ones, dropping some. Seen here are roughly 30,000 clones, 81% observed once, and the top ten hold roughly 25%. The sequencing used peripheral blood, collected from a patient treated with radiotherapy plus ipilimumab. This TCR was recovered from a human donor with non-small cell lung cancer that progressed on radiotherapy plus ipilimumab.

The CDR3 loop is CASYPRTSGDNEQFF. In nucleotides, the CDR3 is TGTGCCAGCTATCCACGAACTAGCGGAGACAATGAGCAGTTCTTC. The chain uses TRBV18 and TRBJ2-1; TRBD2 aligns across 8 bases. V trimming: 7 bases; J trimming: 5 bases; junction bases outside the gene matches: 10. The length of the CDR3 is 15 residues. In germline, CDR1 is KGHSH, CDR2 LQKENI.